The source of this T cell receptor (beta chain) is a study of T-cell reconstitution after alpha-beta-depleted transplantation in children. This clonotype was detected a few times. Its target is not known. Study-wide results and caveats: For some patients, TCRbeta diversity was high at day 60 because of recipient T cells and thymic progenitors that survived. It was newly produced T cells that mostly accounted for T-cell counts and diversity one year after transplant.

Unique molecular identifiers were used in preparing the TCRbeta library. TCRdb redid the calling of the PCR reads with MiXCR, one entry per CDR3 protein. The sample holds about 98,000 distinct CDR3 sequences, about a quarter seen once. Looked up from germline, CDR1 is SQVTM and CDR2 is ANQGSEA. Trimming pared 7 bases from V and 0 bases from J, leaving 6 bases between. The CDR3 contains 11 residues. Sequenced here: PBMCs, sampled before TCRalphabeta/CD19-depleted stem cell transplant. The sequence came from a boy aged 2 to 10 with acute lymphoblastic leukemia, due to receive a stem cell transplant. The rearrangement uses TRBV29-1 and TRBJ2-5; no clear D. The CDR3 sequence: CSAQNQETQYF. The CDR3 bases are TGCAGCGCACAGAACCAAGAGACCCAGTACTTC.